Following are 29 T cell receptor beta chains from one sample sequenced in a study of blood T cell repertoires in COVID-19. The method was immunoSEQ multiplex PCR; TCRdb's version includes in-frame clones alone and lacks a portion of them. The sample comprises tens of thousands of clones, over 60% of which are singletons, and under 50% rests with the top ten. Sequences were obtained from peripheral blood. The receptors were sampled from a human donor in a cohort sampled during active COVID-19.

CDR3 residues: CASIPHGSQTQYF. The DNA of the CDR3 is TGTGCCAGCATTCCCCACGGGTCGCAGACCCAGTACTTC. This sequence joins TRBV28 and TRBJ2-5; no reliable D call. The CDR3 totals 13 residues. Germline CDR1 reads MDHEN; CDR2 reads SYDVKM. Deletions cut 7 bases from V and 6 bases from J, with 15 bases between.

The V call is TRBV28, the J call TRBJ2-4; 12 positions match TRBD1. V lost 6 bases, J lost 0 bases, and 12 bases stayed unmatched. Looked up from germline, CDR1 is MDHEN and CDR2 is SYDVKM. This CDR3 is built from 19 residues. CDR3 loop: CASRSRDRGLLLAKNIQYF. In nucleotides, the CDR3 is TGTGCCAGCAGATCGAGGGACAGGGGGCTGCTCCTAGCCAAAAACATTCAGTACTTC.

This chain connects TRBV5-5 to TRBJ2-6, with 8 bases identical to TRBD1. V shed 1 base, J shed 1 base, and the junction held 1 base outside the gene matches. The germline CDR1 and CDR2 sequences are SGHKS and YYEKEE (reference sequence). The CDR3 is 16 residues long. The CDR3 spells CASSLRQGSGANVLTF. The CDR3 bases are TGTGCCAGCAGCTTGCGACAGGGGTCTGGGGCCAACGTCCTGACTTTC.

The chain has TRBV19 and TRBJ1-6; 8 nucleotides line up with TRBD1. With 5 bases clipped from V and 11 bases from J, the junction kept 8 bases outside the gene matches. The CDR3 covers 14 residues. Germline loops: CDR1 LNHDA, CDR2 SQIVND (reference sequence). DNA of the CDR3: TGTGCCAGTAGTCTCAGGGGGCAGAACGCACCCCTCCACTTT. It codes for CASSLRGQNAPLHF.

CDR3 loop: CASSLSRGLYEQYF. DNA of the CDR3: TGTGCCAGCAGTTTATCCAGGGGGCTCTACGAGCAGTACTTC. This sequence joins TRBV28 and TRBJ2-7; 8 bases match TRBD1. The CDR3 runs to 14 residues. After removal of 1 base from V and 3 bases from J, the junction contained 2 bases not matched to a gene. Germline V gene data show CDR1 as MDHEN and CDR2 as SYDVKM.

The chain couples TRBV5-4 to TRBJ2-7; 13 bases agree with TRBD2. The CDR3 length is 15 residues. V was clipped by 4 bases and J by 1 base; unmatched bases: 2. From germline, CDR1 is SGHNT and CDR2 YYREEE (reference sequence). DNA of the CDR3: TGTGCCAGCAGCCGGACTAGCGGGAGATCCTACGAGCAGTACTTC. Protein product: CASSRTSGRSYEQYF.

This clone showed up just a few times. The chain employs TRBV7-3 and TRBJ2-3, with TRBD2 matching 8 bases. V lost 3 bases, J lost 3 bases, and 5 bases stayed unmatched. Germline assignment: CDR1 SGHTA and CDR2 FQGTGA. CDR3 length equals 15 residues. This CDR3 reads CASSFRSGNTDTQYF. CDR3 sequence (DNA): TGTGCCAGCAGCTTTCGTAGCGGGAATACAGATACGCAGTATTTT.

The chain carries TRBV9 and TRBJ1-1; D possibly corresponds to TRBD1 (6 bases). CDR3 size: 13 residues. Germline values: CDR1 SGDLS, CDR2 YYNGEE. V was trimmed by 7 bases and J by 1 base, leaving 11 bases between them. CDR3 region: CASGVGANTEAFF. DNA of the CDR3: TGTGCCAGCGGGGTGGGGGCGAACACTGAAGCTTTCTTT.

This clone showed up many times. The CDR3 loop reads CASSFTRLTEAFF. The CDR3 nucleotides read TGTGCCAGCAGCTTTACTAGGCTTACTGAAGCTTTCTTT. The chain uses TRBV7-3 and TRBJ1-1; D gene ambiguous. The germline V and J ends were trimmed by 3 bases and 5 bases, with 10 bases remaining between them. The CDR3 loop spans 13 amino acids. CDR1 SGHTA and CDR2 FQGTGA come from the germline V gene.

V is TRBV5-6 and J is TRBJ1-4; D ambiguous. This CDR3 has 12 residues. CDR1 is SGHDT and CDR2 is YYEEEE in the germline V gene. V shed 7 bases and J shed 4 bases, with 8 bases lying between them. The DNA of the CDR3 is TGTGCCAGCGCGAGGCTTAATGAAAAACTGTTTTTT. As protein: CASARLNEKLFF.

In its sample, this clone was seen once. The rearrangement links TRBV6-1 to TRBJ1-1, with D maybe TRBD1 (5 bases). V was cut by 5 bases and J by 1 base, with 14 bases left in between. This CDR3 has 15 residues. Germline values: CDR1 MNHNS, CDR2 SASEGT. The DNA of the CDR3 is TGTGCCAGCAGTAGCCGGGACTTGACGAACACTGAAGCTTTCTTT. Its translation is CASSSRDLTNTEAFF.

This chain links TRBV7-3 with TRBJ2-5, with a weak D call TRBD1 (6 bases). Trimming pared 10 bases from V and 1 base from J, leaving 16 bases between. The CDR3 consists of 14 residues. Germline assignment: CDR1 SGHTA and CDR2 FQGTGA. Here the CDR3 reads CATPPRGSQETQYF. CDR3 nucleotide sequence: TGTGCCACCCCACCCAGGGGCAGCCAAGAGACCCAGTACTTC.

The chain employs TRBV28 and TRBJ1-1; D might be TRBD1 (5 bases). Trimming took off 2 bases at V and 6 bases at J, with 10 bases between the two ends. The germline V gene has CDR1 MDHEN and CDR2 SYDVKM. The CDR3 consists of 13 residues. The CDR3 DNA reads TGTGCCAGCAGTTTACAGGGTGGGGCTGAAGCTTTCTTT. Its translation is CASSLQGGAEAFF.

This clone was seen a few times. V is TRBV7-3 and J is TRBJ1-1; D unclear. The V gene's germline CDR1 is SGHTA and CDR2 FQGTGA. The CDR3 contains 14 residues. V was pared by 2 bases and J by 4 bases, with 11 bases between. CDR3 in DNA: TGTGCCAGCAGCTTAGGCAGGCTGGGCACTGAAGCTTTCTTT. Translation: CASSLGRLGTEAFF.

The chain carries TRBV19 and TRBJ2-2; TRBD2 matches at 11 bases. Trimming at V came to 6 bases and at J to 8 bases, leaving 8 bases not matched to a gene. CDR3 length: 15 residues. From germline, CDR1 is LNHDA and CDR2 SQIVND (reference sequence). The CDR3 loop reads CASSWGTSGRGELFF. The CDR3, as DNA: TGTGCCAGTAGCTGGGGGACTAGCGGTCGGGGGGAGCTGTTTTTT.

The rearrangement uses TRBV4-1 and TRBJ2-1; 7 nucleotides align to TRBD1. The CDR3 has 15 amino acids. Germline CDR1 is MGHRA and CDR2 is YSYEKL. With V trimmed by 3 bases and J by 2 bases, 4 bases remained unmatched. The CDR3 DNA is TGCGCCAGCAGCCAGAAAGGGGGCGCCTACAATGAGCAGTTCTTC. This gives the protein CASSQKGGAYNEQFF.

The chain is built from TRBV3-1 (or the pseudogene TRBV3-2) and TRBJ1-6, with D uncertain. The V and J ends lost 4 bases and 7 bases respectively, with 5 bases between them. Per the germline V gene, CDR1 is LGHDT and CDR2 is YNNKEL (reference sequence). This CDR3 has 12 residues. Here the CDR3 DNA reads TGTGCCAGCAGCCTCGTCAATTCACCCCTCCACTTT. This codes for CASSLVNSPLHF.

In nucleotides, the CDR3 is TGTGCCAGCAGCCAAGATTCGGGAGGAAACACAGATACGCAGTATTTT. It translates to CASSQDSGGNTDTQYF. This chain joins TRBV4-2 and TRBJ2-3, with 7 bases matching TRBD2. V lost 0 bases and J lost 2; bases outside the gene matches: 5. Germline V gene lookup returns CDR1 LGHNA and CDR2 YNFKEQ. This CDR3 region has 16 residues.

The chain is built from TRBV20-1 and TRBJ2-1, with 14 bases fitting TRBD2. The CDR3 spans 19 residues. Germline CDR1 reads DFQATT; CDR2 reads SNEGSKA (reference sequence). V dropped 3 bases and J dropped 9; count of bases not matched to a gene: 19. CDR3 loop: CSASPPGTSGRSPLPEQFF. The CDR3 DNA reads TGCAGTGCTAGTCCTCCGGGGACTAGCGGGAGATCGCCCCTTCCTGAGCAGTTCTTC.

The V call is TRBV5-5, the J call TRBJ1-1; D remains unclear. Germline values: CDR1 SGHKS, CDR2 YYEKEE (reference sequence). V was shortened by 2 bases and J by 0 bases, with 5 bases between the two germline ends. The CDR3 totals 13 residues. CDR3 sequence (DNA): TGTGCCAGCAGCTTTATCTTGAACACTGAAGCTTTCTTT. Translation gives CASSFILNTEAFF.

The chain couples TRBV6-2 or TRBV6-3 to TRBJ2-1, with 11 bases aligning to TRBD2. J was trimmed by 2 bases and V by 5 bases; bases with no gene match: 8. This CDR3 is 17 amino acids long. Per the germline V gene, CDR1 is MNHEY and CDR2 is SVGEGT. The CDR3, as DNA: TGTGCCAGCAGTCGGCTAGCGGGAGGAGTGACCTACAATGAGCAGTTCTTC. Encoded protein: CASSRLAGGVTYNEQFF.

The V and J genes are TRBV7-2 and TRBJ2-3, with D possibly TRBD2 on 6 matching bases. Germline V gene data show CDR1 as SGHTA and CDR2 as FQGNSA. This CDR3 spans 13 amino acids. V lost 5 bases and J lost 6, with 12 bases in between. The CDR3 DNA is TGTGCCAGCAGCGGGGAGGCAAGGGATACGCAGTATTTT. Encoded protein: CASSGEARDTQYF.

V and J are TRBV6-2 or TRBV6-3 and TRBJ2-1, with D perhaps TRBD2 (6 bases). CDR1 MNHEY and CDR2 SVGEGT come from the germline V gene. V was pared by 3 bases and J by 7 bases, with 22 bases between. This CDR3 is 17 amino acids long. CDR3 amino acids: CASSYSLPGTPRNEQFF. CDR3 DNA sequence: TGTGCCAGCAGTTATAGCCTCCCCGGGACTCCTAGGAATGAGCAGTTCTTC.

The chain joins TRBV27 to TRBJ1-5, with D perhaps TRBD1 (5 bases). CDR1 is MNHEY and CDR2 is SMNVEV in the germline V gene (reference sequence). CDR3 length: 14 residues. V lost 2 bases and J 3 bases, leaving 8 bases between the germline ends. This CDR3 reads CASSLGADNQPQHF. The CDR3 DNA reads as TGTGCCAGCAGTTTAGGGGCAGACAATCAGCCCCAGCATTTT.

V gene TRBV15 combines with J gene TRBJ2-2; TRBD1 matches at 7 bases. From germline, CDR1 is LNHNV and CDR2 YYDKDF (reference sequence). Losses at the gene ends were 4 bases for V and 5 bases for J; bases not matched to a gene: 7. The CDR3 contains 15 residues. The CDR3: CATSKSPRGTGELFF. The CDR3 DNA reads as TGTGCCACCAGCAAGAGCCCCAGGGGGACCGGGGAGCTGTTTTTT.

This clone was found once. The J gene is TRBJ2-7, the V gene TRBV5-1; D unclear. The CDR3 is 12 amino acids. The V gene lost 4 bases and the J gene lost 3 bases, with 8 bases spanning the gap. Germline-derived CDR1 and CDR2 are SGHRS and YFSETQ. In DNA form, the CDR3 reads TGCGCCAGCAGCCAGGAACACTACGAGCAGTACTTC. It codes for CASSQEHYEQYF. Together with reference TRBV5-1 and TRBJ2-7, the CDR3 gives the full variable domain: KAGVTQTPRYLIKTRGQQVTLSCSPISGHRSVSWYQQTPGQGLQFLFEYFSETQRNKGNFPGRFSGRQFSNSRSEMNVSTLELGDSALYLCASSQEHYEQYFGPGTRLTVT.

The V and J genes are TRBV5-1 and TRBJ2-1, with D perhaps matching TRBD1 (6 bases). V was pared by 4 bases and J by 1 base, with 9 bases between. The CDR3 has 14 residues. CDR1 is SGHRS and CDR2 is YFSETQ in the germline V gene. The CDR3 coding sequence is TGCGCCAGCAGCAGCCAGGGGTCCTACAATGAGCAGTTCTTC. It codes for CASSSQGSYNEQFF.

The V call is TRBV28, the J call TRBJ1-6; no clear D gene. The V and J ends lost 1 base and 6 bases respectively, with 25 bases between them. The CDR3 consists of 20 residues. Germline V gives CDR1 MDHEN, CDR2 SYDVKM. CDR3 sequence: CASSLSGRGLKGGLNSPLHF. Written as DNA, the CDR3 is TGTGCCAGCAGTTTATCTGGTCGTGGCCTCAAAGGAGGTCTTAATTCACCCCTCCACTTT.

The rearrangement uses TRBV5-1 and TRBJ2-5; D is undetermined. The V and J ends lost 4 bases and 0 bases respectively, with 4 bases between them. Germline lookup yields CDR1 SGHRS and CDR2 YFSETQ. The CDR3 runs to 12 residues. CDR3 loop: CASSTNQETQYF. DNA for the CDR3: TGCGCCAGCAGCACTAACCAAGAGACCCAGTACTTC.